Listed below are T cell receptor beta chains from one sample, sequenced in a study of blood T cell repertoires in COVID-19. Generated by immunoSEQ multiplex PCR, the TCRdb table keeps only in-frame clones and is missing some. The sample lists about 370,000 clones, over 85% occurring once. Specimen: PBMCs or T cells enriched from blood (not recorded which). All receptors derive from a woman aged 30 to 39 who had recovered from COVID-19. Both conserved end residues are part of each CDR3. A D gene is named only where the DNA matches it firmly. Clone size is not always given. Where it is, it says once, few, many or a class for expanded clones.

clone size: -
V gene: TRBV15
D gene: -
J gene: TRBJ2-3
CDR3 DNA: TGTGCCACCAGCAGAACCCGGGGCACAGATACGCAGTATTTT
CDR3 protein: CATSRTRGTDTQYF

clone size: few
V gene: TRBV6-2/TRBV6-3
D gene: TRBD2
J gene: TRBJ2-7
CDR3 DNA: TGTGCCAGCAGTTACCCCGGTTTAATAGCGGGGGACTACGAGCAGTACTTC
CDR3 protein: CASSYPGLIAGDYEQYF

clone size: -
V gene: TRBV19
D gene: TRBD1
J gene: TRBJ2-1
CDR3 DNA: TGTGCCAGTAGTCGCTCCGGGACAGGGAGGTTCTTC
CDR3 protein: CASSRSGTGRFF

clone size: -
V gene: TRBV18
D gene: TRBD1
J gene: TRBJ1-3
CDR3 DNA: TGTGCCAGCTCACCGAACGGACAGGGAGCTGGAAACACCATATATTTT
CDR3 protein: CASSPNGQGAGNTIYF

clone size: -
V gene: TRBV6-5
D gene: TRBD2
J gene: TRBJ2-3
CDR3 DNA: TGTGCCAGCAGTTACACTAGCGGGAGGATTAATACGCAGTATTTT
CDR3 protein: CASSYTSGRINTQYF

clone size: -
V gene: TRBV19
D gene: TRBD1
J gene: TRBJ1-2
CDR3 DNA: TGTGCCAGTAGTATAGCAGGGGGCGACGGCTACACCTTC
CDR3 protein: CASSIAGGDGYTF

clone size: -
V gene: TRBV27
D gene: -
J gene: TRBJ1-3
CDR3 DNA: TGTATGCCCAGGGAAATGACTGGAAACACCATATATTTT
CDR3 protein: CMPREMTGNTIYF

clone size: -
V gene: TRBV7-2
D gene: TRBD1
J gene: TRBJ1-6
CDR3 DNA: TGTGCCAGCAGCTTGGGAGGGAACAGGGGGCCTCGGAATTCACCCCTCCACTTT
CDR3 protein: CASSLGGNRGPRNSPLHF

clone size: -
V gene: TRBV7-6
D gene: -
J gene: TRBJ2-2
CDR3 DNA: TGTGCCAGCAGCGGCGGACAGTACACCGGGGAGCTGTTTTTT
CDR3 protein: CASSGGQYTGELFF

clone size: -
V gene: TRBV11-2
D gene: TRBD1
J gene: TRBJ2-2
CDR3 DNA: TGTGCCAGCAGACTGGGACAGGCGAACACCGGGGAGCTGTTTTTT
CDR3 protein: CASRLGQANTGELFF

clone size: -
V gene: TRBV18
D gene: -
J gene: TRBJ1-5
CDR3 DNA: TGTGCCAGCTCACTCAACCAGGGGAGCAATCAGCCCCAGCATTTT
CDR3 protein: CASSLNQGSNQPQHF

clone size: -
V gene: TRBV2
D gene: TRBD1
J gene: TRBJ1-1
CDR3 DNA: TGTGCCAGCAGGGCCGGGACAGGGCCCGAAGCTTTCTTT
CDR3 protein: CASRAGTGPEAFF

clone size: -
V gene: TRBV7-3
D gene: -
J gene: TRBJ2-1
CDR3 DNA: TGTGCCAGCAGCTTACTTCTAGGATCGAATGAGCAGTTCTTC
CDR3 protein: CASSLLLGSNEQFF

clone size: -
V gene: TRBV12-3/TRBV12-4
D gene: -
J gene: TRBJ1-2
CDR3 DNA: TGTGCCAGCAGTTTTGGGAGCTATGGCTACACCTTC
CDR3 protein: CASSFGSYGYTF

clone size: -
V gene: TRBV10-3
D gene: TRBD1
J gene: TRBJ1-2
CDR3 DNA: TGTGCCATCAGTGATGCCAGGGGGAATCGTGGCTACACCTTC
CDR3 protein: CAISDARGNRGYTF

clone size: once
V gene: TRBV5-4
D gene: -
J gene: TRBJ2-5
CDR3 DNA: TGTGCCAGCAGCTTGGCTCGGGGAGAGACCCAGTACTTC
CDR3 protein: CASSLARGETQYF

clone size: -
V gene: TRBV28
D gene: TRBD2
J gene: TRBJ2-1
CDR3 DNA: TGTGCCAGCAGTTTACGAGTCCTAGCGGGGAGGAATGAGCAGTTCTTC
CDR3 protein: CASSLRVLAGRNEQFF

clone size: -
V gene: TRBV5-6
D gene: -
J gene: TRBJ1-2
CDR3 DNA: TGTGCCAGCAGCGCCGCAATACAGGGACGGAGCTATGGCTACACCTTC
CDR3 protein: CASSAAIQGRSYGYTF

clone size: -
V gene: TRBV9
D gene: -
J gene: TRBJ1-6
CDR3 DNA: TGTGCCAGCAGCGTAGCGGGGTTAGATTCACCCCTCCACTTT
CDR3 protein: CASSVAGLDSPLHF

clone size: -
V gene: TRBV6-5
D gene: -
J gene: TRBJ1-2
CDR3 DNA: TGTGCCAGCAGTCCCCAGGGGCCCGGGGGCTACACCTTC
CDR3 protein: CASSPQGPGGYTF

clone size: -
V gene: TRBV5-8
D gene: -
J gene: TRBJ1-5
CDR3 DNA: TGTGCCAGCAGCACGGGACAAGTCTTTACAGCCCAGCATTTT
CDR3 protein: CASSTGQVFTAQHF

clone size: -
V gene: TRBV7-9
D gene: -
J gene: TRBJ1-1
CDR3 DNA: TGTGCCAGCAGCCTACAGGAAGGCACTGAAGCTTTCTTT
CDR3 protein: CASSLQEGTEAFF

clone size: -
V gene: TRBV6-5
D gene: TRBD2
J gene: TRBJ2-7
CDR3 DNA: TGTGCCAGCAGGACGACTAGCTCTTACGAGCAGTACTTC
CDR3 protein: CASRTTSSYEQYF

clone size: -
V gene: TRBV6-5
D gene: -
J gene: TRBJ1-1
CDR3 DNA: TGTGCCAGCAGGTTACATGGGAGGGCTGAAGCTTTCTTT
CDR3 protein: CASRLHGRAEAFF

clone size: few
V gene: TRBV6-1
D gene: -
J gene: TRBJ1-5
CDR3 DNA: TGTGCCAGCAGTGAAATCCCAGGGGCAGGCAATCAGCCCCAGCATTTT
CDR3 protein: CASSEIPGAGNQPQHF

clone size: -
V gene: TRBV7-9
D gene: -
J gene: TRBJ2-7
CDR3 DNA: TGTGCCAGCAGCTTAGGTGGTTGGTGGGAGTTAGGGTACGAGCAGTACTTC
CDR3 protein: CASSLGGWWELGYEQYF

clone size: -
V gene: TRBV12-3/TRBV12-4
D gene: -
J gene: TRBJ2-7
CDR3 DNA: TGTGCCAGCAGTCCTCGACAGATCTACGAGCAGTACTTC
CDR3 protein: CASSPRQIYEQYF

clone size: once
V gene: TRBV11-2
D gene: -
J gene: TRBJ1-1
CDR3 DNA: TGTGCCAGCAGTCAACAGAGGAACACTGAAGCTTTCTTT
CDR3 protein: CASSQQRNTEAFF

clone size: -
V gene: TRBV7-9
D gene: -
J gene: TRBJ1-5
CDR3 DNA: TGTGCCAGCAGCCCGCCGGGGGGTGGCAATCAGCCCCAGCATTTT
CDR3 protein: CASSPPGGGNQPQHF